This T cell receptor beta chain was captured by sequencing in a study of cytomegalovirus exposure and HLA in healthy donors. On this clone itself: Its antigen is not known.

Vbeta (60) and Jbeta (13) primers were used in the PCR. Libraries were prepared by immunoSEQ multiplex PCR; TCRdb keeps only in-frame clonotypes and omits some of them. The table lists under 200,000 clones, roughly 80% of them singletons. Points from the study as a whole: For most TCR beta V segments, an earlier analysis put the productive rate at about 87% or about 30% of the time. Three CMV-associated chains proved CMV antigen-specific in vitro. A missense DCLRE1C variant was associated with V- and J-gene trimming of TCR beta chains in a later analysis, and an independent cohort replicated the association. Rates of TCR association differed by HLA locus in a later analysis, with DRB1 highest and HLA-C lowest.

The sample taken for sequencing was PBMCs. The receptor was isolated from a woman between 40 and 50 years old in good health and CMV-seropositive.

Here the CDR3 DNA reads TGCGCCAGCAGCTTGACGGGAGTCGTCCATGAGCAGTTCTTC. It is translated as CASSLTGVVHEQFF. The chain joins TRBV5-1 to TRBJ2-1, with D possibly TRBD2 on 6 matching bases. CDR1 and CDR2 from the germline V gene are SGHRS and YFSETQ. V lost 1 base and J lost 8, with 13 bases in between. This CDR3 spans 14 amino acids.